Presented here are 9 T cell receptor beta chains from one specimen sequenced in a study of metastatic and nonmetastatic thyroid tumors. TCRdb re-called clones via MiXCR from the PCR reads. The repertoire holds roughly 15,000 clones, with more than 10% as singletons. Treatment of any kind had been given to no patient before thyroid surgery. The specimen sequenced was blood. The receptors derive from a female donor with papillary thyroid cancer or a benign thyroid nodule (not recorded which). Some clones in this sample may be carry-over from other donors' samples.

The rearrangement joins TRBV29-1 to TRBJ2-1; 7 bases match TRBD2. CDR1 and CDR2 from the germline V gene are SQVTM and ANQGSEA. V dropped 6 bases and J dropped 6; count of bases not matched to a gene: 20. The CDR3 has 17 residues. CDR3 protein: CSVEYGEGGNYLNEQFF. The DNA of the CDR3 is TGCAGCGTCGAATATGGGGAGGGAGGCAACTACCTCAATGAGCAGTTCTTC.

This clone was seen many times. The rearrangement uses TRBV4-1 and TRBJ2-1; D is uncertain. From germline, CDR1 is MGHRA and CDR2 YSYEKL. V lost 0 bases, J lost 3 bases, and 12 bases lay in between. The CDR3 totals 16 residues. CDR3 DNA: TGCGCCAGCAGCCAAGAAGGGCTAGATGACTACAATGAGCAGTTCTTC. It is translated as CASSQEGLDDYNEQFF.

Worth noting for this clone: Relative to the germline gene, one junction end is altered; a read error may explain this. This chain connects TRBV5-1 to TRBJ2-2, with TRBD2 matching over 7 bases. CDR1 and CDR2 from the germline V gene are SGHRS and YFSETQ. CDR3 size: 12 residues. The CDR3 DNA reads as TGCGCCAGCATCCAATGGAGCGGGGAGCGGTTTTTT. Translation: CASIQWSGERFF.

J is TRBJ2-4 and V is TRBV5-4; 9 bases agree with TRBD1. This CDR3 has 14 residues. The V segment lost 2 bases and the J segment 4 bases; nucleotides outside the gene matches: 1. Germline assignment: CDR1 SGHNT and CDR2 YYREEE (reference sequence). The CDR3 DNA is TGTGCCAGCAGCTTTGGGACAGGGAAAAACATTCAGTACTTC. Encoded protein: CASSFGTGKNIQYF.

Ten or more counts support this clone. The rearrangement links TRBV7-9 to TRBJ2-1; perhaps TRBD2 as D (5 bases). V was trimmed by 4 bases and J by 16 bases, leaving 17 bases between them. The CDR3 spans 12 residues. Looked up from germline, CDR1 is SEHNR and CDR2 is FQNEAQ (reference sequence). CDR3 nucleotide sequence: TGTGCCAGCAGCTCCCGGGAAGGGTATCCTTTCTTC. Protein: CASSSREGYPFF. The complete variable domain, with remaining parts taken from reference TRBV7-9 and TRBJ2-1, reads DTGVSQNPRHKITKRGQNVTFRCDPISEHNRLYWYRQTLGQGPEFLTYFQNEAQLEKSRLLSDRFSAERPKGSFSTLEIQRTEQGDSAMYLCASSSREGYPFFGPGTRLTVL.

This clone was seen only once. No conserved phenylalanine or tryptophan is present at the end of the CDR3, so a read error is the likely explanation. CDR3 amino acids: CSARLEDGVGDSPLHL. For the CDR3, the DNA is TGCAGTGCTAGACTCGAAGATGGCGTTGGGGATTCACCCCTCCACCTT. V gene TRBV20-1 combines with J gene TRBJ1-6; D is unclear. This CDR3 has 16 amino acids. The germline V gene encodes CDR1 DFQATT and CDR2 SNEGSKA (reference sequence). Trimming pared 2 bases from V and 8 bases from J, leaving 19 bases between.

As concerns this clone: Germline and junction disagree at one end, which may indicate a read error. The genes are TRBV5-1 and TRBJ2-2; D is unclear. The CDR3 is 13 residues long. In germline, CDR1 is SGHRS, CDR2 YFSETQ. As DNA, the CDR3 is TGCACCAGCAGCCCCGCAGAGGCCGGTGAGCTGTTTTTT. It encodes CTSSPAEAGELFF. Using reference TRBV5-1 and TRBJ2-2 for the parts outside the CDR3, the full variable domain is KAGVTQTPRYLIKTRGQQVTLSCSPISGHRSVSWYQQTPGQGLQFLFEYFSETQRNKGNFPGRFSGRQFSNSRSEMNVSTLELGDSALYLCTSSPAEAGELFFGEGSRLTVL.

Ten or more counts support this clone. V gene TRBV7-9 combines with J gene TRBJ2-3; 10 nucleotides line up with TRBD2. CDR1 and CDR2 from the germline V gene are SEHNR and FQNEAQ (reference sequence). Trimming removed 3 bases from V and 4 bases from J; junction bases left unmatched: 10. The CDR3 loop spans 17 amino acids. In DNA form, the CDR3 reads TGTGCCAGCAGCTTTCCAACCGGGACTAGCGAAGCAGATACGCAGTATTTT. Translated, it gives CASSFPTGTSEADTQYF.

The rearrangement joins TRBV7-9 to TRBJ1-1, with D unresolved. The CDR3 covers 11 residues. The V gene's germline CDR1 is SEHNR and CDR2 FQNEAQ (reference sequence). The V end lost 3 bases, the J end lost 8 bases, and 7 bases lay between the germline ends. In nucleotides, the CDR3 is TGTGCCAGCAGCTTCGGGGAGGAAGCTTTCTTT. Its translation: CASSFGEEAFF.